Below, one T cell receptor (beta chain) is given with its context. The antigen is unknown. This entry belongs to a study of T cells after yellow fever vaccination. Study summary: For low cell numbers, libraries were made with SMART-Seq v4 Ultra Low Input. Study-level points and caveats: The study found a weaker secondary response that peaked faster, day 5 versus 15. Reappearance after the booster was observed for most primary-vaccination clones (roughly 95% CD4, roughly 90% CD8).

MiXCR, run by TCRdb on the 5' RACE reads, gives a single entry per CDR3 protein. This sample has a few hundred thousand distinct CDR3 sequences, with about a fifth found just once. CDR3 length: 17 amino acids. V dropped 7 bases and J dropped 4; count of bases not matched to a gene: 17. This specimen consisted of PBMCs, obtained 15 days after the yellow fever booster vaccination. This TCR came from a man in his thirties or forties who received the YFV17D yellow fever vaccine. The chain is built from TRBV12-3 or TRBV12-4 and TRBJ2-7; 9 bases match TRBD1. The CDR3 spells CASKKNTGGAGIYEQYF. The CDR3 bases are TGTGCCAGCAAAAAAAATACAGGGGGCGCGGGTATATACGAGCAGTACTTC.